The 13 T cell receptor beta chains given below trace back to one sample, sequenced in a study of blood T cell repertoires in COVID-19. TCRdb's table, derived via immunoSEQ multiplex PCR, lists solely in-frame clones and lacks some. The sample carries under 150,000 clones, more than 75% recorded once. Sequencing was performed on peripheral blood. Source of these receptors: a woman aged 50 to 65 with acute or convalescent COVID-19.

Only a few counts were recorded for this clone. This chain joins TRBV6-2 or TRBV6-3 and TRBJ2-7; D is uncertain. Trimming stripped 4 bases from V and 2 bases from J, with 6 bases between. This CDR3 region has 12 residues. Germline-derived CDR1 and CDR2 are MNHEY and SVGEGT. The CDR3 is CASSSVTYEQYF. The CDR3, as DNA: TGTGCCAGCAGTTCGGTAACCTACGAGCAGTACTTC.

The chain joins TRBV27 to TRBJ2-7; D may be TRBD2 (5 bases). V lost 6 bases to trimming and J lost 3 bases, with 6 bases between them. CDR1 and CDR2 from the germline V gene are MNHEY and SMNVEV (reference sequence). CDR3 size: 11 residues. The CDR3 spells CASSGNYEQYF. DNA for the CDR3: TGTGCCAGCAGCGGGAACTACGAGCAGTACTTC.

V gene TRBV12-3 or TRBV12-4 combines with J gene TRBJ1-5, with 7 bases identical to TRBD1. V lost 5 bases, J lost 5 bases, and 3 bases stayed unmatched. CDR3 size: 13 residues. The CDR3 protein is CASSPDRDQPQHF. CDR3 DNA sequence: TGTGCCAGCAGTCCCGACAGGGATCAGCCCCAGCATTTT.

This chain's CDR3 is CASSYPDRGGTQYF. The CDR3 region has the DNA TGTGCCAGCAGTTACCCCGACAGGGGAGGGACGCAGTATTTT. V usage is TRBV6-6 and J usage is TRBJ2-3, with D perhaps TRBD1 (8 bases). The V and J ends lost 2 bases and 9 bases respectively, with 15 bases between them. Per the germline V gene, CDR1 is MNHNY and CDR2 is SVGAGI (reference sequence). The CDR3 is 14 residues long.

The chain carries TRBV24-1 and TRBJ2-1; D possibly corresponds to TRBD1 (5 bases). The V and J ends lost 0 bases and 7 bases respectively, with 9 bases between them. Germline CDR1 is KGHDR and CDR2 is SFDVKD. This CDR3 comprises 14 residues. The CDR3 here is CATSDLPQVNEQFF. Here the CDR3 DNA reads TGTGCCACCAGTGATTTGCCACAGGTTAATGAGCAGTTCTTC.

The chain couples TRBV3-1 (or the pseudogene TRBV3-2) to TRBJ2-1; 10 positions agree with TRBD1. The CDR3 is 15 residues long. Losses at the gene ends were 4 bases for V and 7 bases for J; bases not matched to a gene: 7. Looked up from germline, CDR1 is LGHDT and CDR2 is YNNKEL (reference sequence). In nucleotides, the CDR3 is TGTGCCAGCAGCCGGCGACAGGGGGCTAGGAATGAGCAGTTCTTC. This translates into CASSRRQGARNEQFF.

This clone was seen a single time. The V and J genes are TRBV19 and TRBJ2-3, with D perhaps TRBD2 (6 bases). Between the trimmed V and J ends, which lost 10 bases and 6 bases, there was a span of 14 bases. Per germline, CDR1 LNHDA and CDR2 SQIVND (reference sequence). This CDR3 is built from 12 residues. CDR3 coding DNA: TGTGCCACCCGATTGAGCGGGGATACGCAGTATTTT. Translating gives CATRLSGDTQYF.

This chain joins TRBV9 and TRBJ2-7; 9 bases align to TRBD1. CDR3 length equals 14 residues. From germline, CDR1 is SGDLS and CDR2 YYNGEE. The junction had 3 bases not matched to a gene; V was cut back by 3 bases and J by 2 bases. CDR3 sequence reads: CASSARQGAYEQYF. The CDR3 region has the DNA TGTGCCAGCAGCGCCCGACAGGGGGCCTACGAGCAGTACTTC.

The V call is TRBV7-8, the J call TRBJ1-1; D uncertain. CDR1 SGHVS and CDR2 FQNEAQ come from the germline V gene. The CDR3 consists of 14 residues. V lost 5 bases, J lost 4 bases, and 14 bases lay in between. CDR3 region: CASSPYGEGTEAFF. The CDR3, as DNA: TGTGCCAGCAGCCCGTACGGCGAGGGCACTGAAGCTTTCTTT.

The chain employs TRBV4-1 and TRBJ2-3; no reliable D call. Germline V lookup: CDR1 MGHRA, CDR2 YSYEKL. The CDR3 runs 14 residues. V lost 0 bases, J lost 12 bases, and 16 bases lay in between. The DNA of the CDR3 is TGCGCCAGCAGCCAAGAGGCCAGAGAGTTGACACAGTATTTT. This translates into CASSQEARELTQYF.

This chain joins TRBV3-1 (or the pseudogene TRBV3-2) and TRBJ1-4, with D uncertain. The CDR3 contains 14 residues. V was trimmed by 2 bases and J by 3 bases, leaving 7 bases between them. Germline CDR1 LGHDT, CDR2 YNNKEL (reference sequence). CDR3 coding DNA: TGTGCCAGCAGCCAACGAGGGTCTAATGAAAAACTGTTTTTT. This translates into CASSQRGSNEKLFF.

The chain is built from TRBV19 and TRBJ1-1; TRBD1 agrees at 8 bases. CDR3 length: 14 amino acids. Germline CDR1 reads LNHDA; CDR2 reads SQIVND (reference sequence). The trim removed 1 base at V and 9 bases at J, leaving 7 bases unmatched. CDR3 nucleotides: TGTGCCAGTAGTATAGTCTCCGGACAGGGAAAAGCTTTCTTT. Translated: CASSIVSGQGKAFF.

V is TRBV2 and J is TRBJ1-2, with TRBD1 as a possible D gene (6 bases). CDR3 length: 15 residues. Trimming took 6 bases from V and 4 from J, leaving 18 bases between them. Germline V gene sequence: CDR1 SNHLY, CDR2 FYNNEI. The CDR3 region is CASSPGQGTAYGYTF. The DNA of the CDR3 is TGTGCCAGCAGCCCGGGCCAGGGGACGGCCTATGGCTACACCTTC.